The 22 T cell receptor beta chains below were found in one sample sequenced in a study of glioma-infiltrating T cells. Amplification of TCR alpha and beta CDR3 regions from RNA used iRepertoire nested multiplex PCR. In TCRdb, the multiplex PCR reads were re-called with MiXCR into one record per CDR3 protein. The sample lists thousands of distinct CDR3 sequences; under 30% were seen once. The sequencing sample was made of glioma tissue, nonneoplastic brain tissue, or PBMCs (not recorded which). Source of these receptors: a human donor with low-grade glioma or glioblastoma, undergoing nonglioma brain surgery, or in good health (not recorded which).

This sequence joins TRBV6-2 or TRBV6-3 and TRBJ2-1; D is ambiguous. This CDR3 region has 13 residues. Germline CDR1 and CDR2: MNHEY and SVGEGT. The CDR3 nucleotides are TGTGTCGGCACGTTAGTGGGTTACAATGAGCAGTTCTTC. It encodes CVGTLVGYNEQFF.

By frequency in the sample, this clonotype is medium-sized. The chain recombines TRBV6-2 or TRBV6-3 with TRBJ2-1; 11 nucleotides match TRBD2. V shed 6 bases, J shed 8 bases, and the junction held 6 bases outside the gene matches. Germline V gene sequence: CDR1 MNHEY, CDR2 SVGEGT. The CDR3 runs 14 residues. For the CDR3, the DNA is TGTGCCAGCAGGCCTAGCGGGAGGATTGATGAGCAGTTCTTC. Its protein is CASRPSGRIDEQFF.

This clonotype came up a few times. The chain links TRBV12-3 or TRBV12-4 to TRBJ2-3; TRBD2 might be the D (6 bases). V lost 3 bases to trimming and J lost 4 bases, with 29 bases between them. The CDR3 contains 20 residues. DNA of the CDR3: TGTGCCAGCAGTTTTGAGTTCTGGCCAGCGGGCACTGGGGGTGCAGATACGCAGTATTTT. Its protein product is CASSFEFWPAGTGGADTQYF.

This clonotype has just a few counts. CDR3 amino acids: CAWAVQANYGYTF. The CDR3 DNA sequence: TGTGCCTGGGCCGTTCAAGCTAACTATGGCTACACCTTC. The V call is TRBV30, the J call TRBJ1-2, with no clear D. Germline V CDR1 and CDR2: GTSNPN, SVGIG (reference sequence). The CDR3 runs 13 residues. V lost 5 bases and J lost 0, with 10 bases in between.

There are many counts of this clonotype. V and J are TRBV5-4 and TRBJ2-5; D is uncertain. The CDR3 consists of 14 residues. Trimming removed 4 bases at V and 1 base at J, with 11 bases between. CDR1 and CDR2 from the germline V gene are SGHNT and YYREEE (reference sequence). CDR3 in amino acids: CASSPGLLQETQYF. CDR3 nucleotide sequence: TGTGCCAGCAGCCCCGGATTGCTCCAAGAGACCCAGTACTTC.

Within the sample, this clonotype is medium-sized. The V call is TRBV6-2 or TRBV6-3, the J call TRBJ2-5; 12 bases line up with TRBD2. V was pared by 5 bases and J by 4 bases, with 5 bases of the junction left unmatched. From germline, CDR1 is MNHEY and CDR2 SVGEGT. The CDR3 contains 15 residues. This chain's CDR3 is CASSPRLAGVETQYF. The DNA of the CDR3 is TGTGCCAGCAGTCCCCGACTAGCGGGAGTAGAGACCCAGTACTTC.

For this clonotype: Since the CDR3 does not end with the conserved phenylalanine or tryptophan, this likely comes from a read error. This chain uses TRBV12-3 or TRBV12-4 with TRBJ2-4, with 7 bases identical to TRBD2. This CDR3 has 14 residues. Losses at the gene ends were 3 bases for V and 1 base for J; bases not matched to a gene: 0. CDR3 sequence: CASSLGGAKNIQYV. The CDR3 coding sequence is TGTGCCAGCAGTTTGGGAGGGGCCAAAAACATTCAGTACGTC.

This clonotype is labeled medium-sized. The chain links TRBV7-2 to TRBJ1-2; D is perhaps TRBD1 (6 bases). V lost 3 bases and J lost 7, with 12 bases in between. Germline V CDR1 and CDR2: SGHTA, FQGNSA. There are 13 residues in the CDR3. CDR3 region: CASSFAGAGGYTF. The CDR3 DNA reads as TGTGCCAGCAGCTTTGCGGGGGCCGGTGGCTACACCTTC.

CDR3 sequence (DNA): TGCAGTGCGCTAGCGAGAGATACGCAGTATTTT. Translation: CSALARDTQYF. This chain uses TRBV20-1 with TRBJ2-3; TRBD2 is a possible D gene (6 bases). Trimming left V 6 bases short and J 5 bases short, with 9 bases between. Germline lookup yields CDR1 DFQATT and CDR2 SNEGSKA (reference sequence). The CDR3 spans 11 residues.

In its sample, this clonotype was seen many times. The chain couples TRBV2 to TRBJ2-5, with 14 bases that match TRBD2. This CDR3 has 16 amino acids. Trimming at V came to 6 bases and at J to 4 bases, leaving 7 bases not matched to a gene. Germline-derived CDR1 and CDR2 are SNHLY and FYNNEI. The DNA for the CDR3 is TGTGCCAGCAGCTTCGGACTAGCGGGAGGTGCAGAGACCCAGTACTTC. Amino acid sequence: CASSFGLAGGAETQYF.

In this sample, this clonotype turned up many times. The chain employs TRBV7-8 and TRBJ2-7; the D gene could be TRBD1 or TRBD2 (5 bases each). The ends were cut back, 2 bases at V and 2 bases at J, with 10 bases in the middle. CDR3 size: 14 residues. Per the germline V gene, CDR1 is SGHVS and CDR2 is FQNEAQ. CDR3 loop: CASSLMGPPYEQYF. DNA for the CDR3: TGTGCCAGCAGCTTAATGGGACCACCCTACGAGCAGTACTTC.

This clonotype was observed at least ten times. The DNA of the CDR3 is TGTGCCAGCCGGGGCGAATACTCCTACAATGAGCAGTTCTTC. This gives the protein CASRGEYSYNEQFF. The chain employs TRBV7-2 and TRBJ2-1; perhaps D is TRBD1 or TRBD2 (5 bases each). V dropped 8 bases and J dropped 0 bases, with 11 bases sitting between them. The CDR3 contains 14 residues. CDR1 SGHTA and CDR2 FQGNSA come from the germline V gene.

This clonotype came up many times. The V and J genes are TRBV28 and TRBJ2-7; TRBD2 might be the D (5 bases). The CDR3 sequence is 16 residues long. Trimming shortened V by 6 bases and J by 7 bases, and 25 bases separated the two germline ends. Germline V gives CDR1 MDHEN, CDR2 SYDVKM. CDR3 in amino acids: CASSSLPARLTSEQYF. The CDR3 bases are TGTGCCAGCAGCTCACTGCCCGCCCGCCTCACTAGTGAGCAGTACTTC. Full variable domain (rest looked up from reference TRBV28 and TRBJ2-7): DVKVTQSSRYLVKRTGEKVFLECVQDMDHENMFWYRQDPGLGLRLIYFSYDVKMKEKGDIPEGYSVSREKKERFSLILESASTNQTSMYLCASSSLPARLTSEQYFGPGTRLTVT.

This clonotype counts as medium-sized. This rearrangement joins TRBV27 to TRBJ1-1; 7 bases are shared with TRBD1. The CDR3 consists of 14 residues. V lost 5 bases, J lost 3 bases, and 6 bases stayed unmatched. Germline V gene sequence: CDR1 MNHEY, CDR2 SMNVEV (reference sequence). CDR3 sequence reads: CASSLRQGHTEAFF. The CDR3 DNA sequence: TGTGCCAGCAGTCTCAGACAGGGTCACACTGAAGCTTTCTTT.

This clonotype was recorded many times. This chain uses TRBV7-2 with TRBJ2-7; TRBD1 or TRBD2 may be the D gene (5 bases each). V was pared by 2 bases and J by 2 bases, with 16 bases between. The CDR3 has 16 residues. Germline CDR1 is SGHTA and CDR2 is FQGNSA. DNA of the CDR3: TGTGCCAGCAGCTTACTCGGGACCGCTAGACCCTACGAGCAGTACTTC. The encoded protein is CASSLLGTARPYEQYF.

The rearrangement uses TRBV19 and TRBJ1-2; no reliable D call. This CDR3 spans 17 amino acids. CDR1 is LNHDA and CDR2 is SQIVND in the germline V gene (reference sequence). Trimming shortened V by 10 bases and J by 1 base, and 25 bases separated the two germline ends. The CDR3 here is CANKIDAAPTVNYGYTF. For the CDR3, the DNA is TGTGCCAATAAAATTGACGCGGCTCCAACCGTTAACTATGGCTACACCTTC.

This clonotype has a count of ten or more. This sequence joins TRBV28 and TRBJ2-7, with 7 positions matching TRBD2. Trimming cost V 4 bases and J 2 bases; bases outside gene matches: 14. The CDR3 is 17 residues long. Per the germline V gene, CDR1 is MDHEN and CDR2 is SYDVKM. The CDR3 region has the DNA TGTGCCAGCAGTTACTATTTAAGTGCTAGCGGAACCTACGAGCAGTACTTC. Encoded protein: CASSYYLSASGTYEQYF.

Comments on this clonotype: A much larger clonotype is one base distant, so this may be a read error. This sequence joins TRBV29-1 and TRBJ2-5, with a tentative D call TRBD1 (6 bases). The CDR3 runs 13 residues. Germline CDR1 and CDR2: SQVTM and ANQGSEA. Trimming removed 8 bases from V and 6 bases from J, with 19 bases in between. The CDR3 DNA sequence: TGCAGCACCAACATGACAGGTCCGAAGACCCAGTACTTC. Translation: CSTNMTGPKTQYF.

This clonotype came up many times. V and J are TRBV15 and TRBJ2-5; 7 bases are a match to TRBD1. This CDR3 region has 15 residues. The trim removed 3 bases at V and 2 bases at J, leaving 6 bases unmatched. Germline V gene lookup returns CDR1 LNHNV and CDR2 YYDKDF (reference sequence). This CDR3 is CATSRSQDRQETQYF. DNA for the CDR3: TGTGCCACCAGCAGGTCCCAGGACAGGCAAGAGACCCAGTACTTC.

This clonotype was recorded at least ten times. The J gene is TRBJ2-5, the V gene TRBV5-1, with 8 bases aligning to TRBD2. The CDR3 runs to 16 residues. V lost 0 bases, J lost 2 bases, and 6 bases stayed unmatched. Germline values: CDR1 SGHRS, CDR2 YFSETQ. CDR3 coding DNA: TGCGCCAGCAGCTTGGCCATTAGCGGGGCACAAGAGACCCAGTACTTC. It yields the protein CASSLAISGAQETQYF.

This clonotype rates as medium-sized (0.01 to 0.1%). This chain connects TRBV7-2 to TRBJ2-4, with no clear D. The CDR3 runs to 13 residues. Germline values: CDR1 SGHTA, CDR2 FQGNSA. V was clipped by 1 base and J by 7 bases, with 8 bases between them. The CDR3, as DNA: TGTGCCAGCAGCTTAGTTGGCGTCAACATTCAGTACTTC. Translating gives CASSLVGVNIQYF. The variable domain in full, with the rest retrieved from reference TRBV7-2 and TRBJ2-4, is GAGVSQSPSNKVTEKGKDVELRCDPISGHTALYWYRQSLGQGLEFLIYFQGNSAPDKSGLPSDRFSAERTGGSVSTLTIQRTQQEDSAVYLCASSLVGVNIQYFGAGTRLSVL.

This clonotype was recorded many times. The chain combines TRBV28 with TRBJ2-1; perhaps TRBD2 as D (5 bases). CDR1 is MDHEN, CDR2 SYDVKM, per germline. The length of the CDR3 is 13 residues. V was cut by 3 bases and J by 7 bases, with 10 bases left in between. The DNA of the CDR3 is TGTGCCAGCAGTTTGCTAGCCCGGAATGAGCAGTTCTTC. Amino acids: CASSLLARNEQFF.